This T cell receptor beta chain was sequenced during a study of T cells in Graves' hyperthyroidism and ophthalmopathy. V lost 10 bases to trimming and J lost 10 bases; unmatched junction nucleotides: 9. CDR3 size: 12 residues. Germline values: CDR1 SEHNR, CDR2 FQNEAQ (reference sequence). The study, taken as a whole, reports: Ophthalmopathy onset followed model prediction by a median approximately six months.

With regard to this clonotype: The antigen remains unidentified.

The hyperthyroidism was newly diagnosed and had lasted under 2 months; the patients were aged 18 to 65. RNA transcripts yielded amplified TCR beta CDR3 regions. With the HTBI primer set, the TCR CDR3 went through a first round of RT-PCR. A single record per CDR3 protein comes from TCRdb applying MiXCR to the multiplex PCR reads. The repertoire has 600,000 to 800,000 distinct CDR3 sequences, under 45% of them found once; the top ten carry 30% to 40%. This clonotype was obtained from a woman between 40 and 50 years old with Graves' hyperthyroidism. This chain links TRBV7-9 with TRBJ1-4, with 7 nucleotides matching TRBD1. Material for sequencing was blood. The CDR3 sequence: CATRTGEGKLFF. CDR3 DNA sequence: TGTGCCACCCGAACAGGGGAGGGAAAACTGTTTTTT.